What follows are 30 T cell receptor beta chains derived from one specimen sequenced in a study of blood T cell repertoires in COVID-19. Data came from immunoSEQ multiplex PCR; TCRdb stores just in-frame clones and leaves some out. The sample contains roughly 99,000 clones, approximately 90% of which appear only once. Source material: peripheral blood. The receptors originated from a middle-aged man with active or convalescent COVID-19.

The chain has TRBV5-1 and TRBJ1-2; D uncertain. V dropped 0 bases and J dropped 2 bases, with 14 bases sitting between them. CDR3 length equals 16 residues. The germline V gene encodes CDR1 SGHRS and CDR2 YFSETQ. The CDR3: CASSLGPERRNYGYTF. The CDR3 DNA reads TGCGCCAGCAGCTTGGGTCCGGAGAGAAGAAACTATGGCTACACCTTC.

The chain combines TRBV27 with TRBJ2-7; TRBD2 aligns across 13 bases. In germline, CDR1 is MNHEY, CDR2 SMNVEV (reference sequence). The CDR3 consists of 16 residues. V was clipped by 3 bases and J by 4 bases; unmatched bases: 6. In nucleotides, the CDR3 is TGTGCCAGCAGTTTGAGCGGACTAGCGGGAGCGTACGAGCAGTACTTC. Protein: CASSLSGLAGAYEQYF.

CDR3 protein: CASSLEGRVAKNIQYF. The CDR3 nucleotides read TGTGCCAGCAGCCTCGAGGGGAGGGTAGCCAAAAACATTCAGTACTTC. The chain employs TRBV2 and TRBJ2-4; 7 bases fit TRBD2. The CDR3 loop spans 16 amino acids. With V trimmed by 6 bases and J by 0 bases, 8 bases remained unmatched. CDR1 is SNHLY and CDR2 is FYNNEI in the germline V gene.

The chain is built from TRBV19 and TRBJ2-1, with D possibly matching TRBD2 (5 bases). The CDR3 spans 15 residues. Germline V gene sequence: CDR1 LNHDA, CDR2 SQIVND (reference sequence). Trimming cost V 4 bases and J 4 bases, with 14 bases left between them. The CDR3 DNA reads as TGTGCCAGTAGTAACGGACGAGGACTGTACAATGAGCAGTTCTTC. This encodes CASSNGRGLYNEQFF.

V gene TRBV27 combines with J gene TRBJ1-5; TRBD1 agrees at 10 bases. Germline V gives CDR1 MNHEY, CDR2 SMNVEV (reference sequence). V shed 6 bases, J shed 2 bases, and the junction held 10 bases outside the gene matches. The length of the CDR3 is 17 residues. Here the CDR3 reads CASSRQGARRGNQPQHF. The CDR3 nucleotides are TGTGCCAGCAGCCGACAGGGGGCGCGTAGGGGCAATCAGCCCCAGCATTTT.

This chain connects TRBV4-1 to TRBJ1-4; 9 nucleotides line up with TRBD1. V was clipped by 1 base and J by 3 bases; unmatched bases: 6. CDR1 and CDR2 (germline): MGHRA, YSYEKL. This CDR3 has 17 residues. CDR3 amino acids: CASSQVTGGRANEKLFF. As DNA, the CDR3 is TGCGCCAGCAGCCAAGTTACAGGGGGCAGAGCTAATGAAAAACTGTTTTTT.

The rearrangement joins TRBV23-1 to TRBJ2-1; D uncertain. Being an ORF, TRBV23-1 has a function that is uncertain. The ends were cut back, 1 base at V and 0 bases at J, with 16 bases in the middle. The CDR3 is 18 residues long. CDR3 DNA sequence: TGCGCCAGCAGTCAATTTGCAGGATCTCTTAGCTCCTACAATGAGCAGTTCTTC. This sequence encodes CASSQFAGSLSSYNEQFF.

This chain links TRBV7-2 with TRBJ1-2; 8 nucleotides agree with TRBD1. Trimming removed 6 bases from V and 8 bases from J; junction bases left unmatched: 5. This CDR3 is built from 12 residues. Germline V gene data show CDR1 as SGHTA and CDR2 as FQGNSA. The CDR3 here is CASRQGAEGYTF. The CDR3 coding sequence is TGTGCCAGCAGGCAGGGGGCGGAGGGCTACACCTTC.

J is TRBJ1-4 and V is TRBV19, with a weak D call TRBD1 (6 bases). Trimming removed 4 bases from V and 4 bases from J, with 10 bases in between. Germline CDR1 reads LNHDA; CDR2 reads SQIVND (reference sequence). The CDR3 extends over 14 amino acids. The CDR3 DNA sequence: TGTGCCAGTAGTACGGGACAAGTTAATGAAAAACTGTTTTTT. Protein sequence: CASSTGQVNEKLFF.

The chain recombines TRBV14 with TRBJ2-7; 10 bases map to TRBD2. The germline V gene has CDR1 SGHDN and CDR2 FVKESK. V gave up 4 bases and J gave up 6 bases; unmatched junction bases: 15. This CDR3 region has 17 residues. CDR3 in DNA: TGTGCCAGCAGCCCCCAAGCGGGGCTAGCGGGAGTTGGCGAGCAGTACTTC. Its translation: CASSPQAGLAGVGEQYF.

This chain joins TRBV7-9 and TRBJ2-1, with 7 bases that match TRBD1. Germline CDR1 reads SEHNR; CDR2 reads FQNEAQ (reference sequence). Trimming removed 5 bases from V and 5 bases from J; junction bases left unmatched: 6. CDR3 length equals 14 residues. CDR3 region: CASSPGQRNNEQFF. Written as DNA, the CDR3 is TGTGCCAGCAGCCCGGGACAGAGAAACAATGAGCAGTTCTTC.

The V call is TRBV9, the J call TRBJ2-1, with D unclear. The V end was cut by 4 bases, the J end by 5 bases, with 16 bases between. CDR1 SGDLS and CDR2 YYNGEE come from the germline V gene. CDR3 length: 15 residues. This CDR3 reads CASSPRQFEDNEQFF. The CDR3, as DNA: TGTGCCAGCAGCCCCCGGCAATTCGAGGACAATGAGCAGTTCTTC.

This sequence joins TRBV6-5 and TRBJ2-5; possible D gene TRBD2, 5 bases. Germline CDR1 MNHEY, CDR2 SVGAGI. Trimming cost V 6 bases and J 6 bases, with 17 bases left between them. The CDR3 runs to 14 residues. CDR3 residues: CASSPFAGRQTQYF. The CDR3 coding sequence is TGTGCCAGCAGCCCCTTTGCTGGGAGACAGACCCAGTACTTC.

This clone was seen ten or more times. The chain uses TRBV5-6 and TRBJ2-3; D is possibly TRBD1 (6 bases). The germline V gene encodes CDR1 SGHDT and CDR2 YYEEEE. The CDR3 runs to 17 residues. The V end lost 0 bases, the J end lost 2 bases, and 16 bases lay between the germline ends. The CDR3 DNA sequence: TGTGCCAGCAGCTTGGCCGTTCAACAGGGAATCACAGATACGCAGTATTTT. Translating it yields CASSLAVQQGITDTQYF.

The chain combines TRBV27 with TRBJ1-4; the D is unclear. The V end lost 5 bases, the J end lost 0 bases, and 10 bases lay between the germline ends. This CDR3 region has 15 residues. Germline assignment: CDR1 MNHEY and CDR2 SMNVEV (reference sequence). The CDR3 sequence: CASSPFAATNEKLFF. The CDR3 DNA sequence: TGTGCCAGCAGTCCGTTTGCGGCAACTAATGAAAAACTGTTTTTT.

This clone has only a few counts. The chain recombines TRBV6-6 with TRBJ1-3, with 7 bases fitting TRBD1. Germline-derived CDR1 and CDR2 are MNHNY and SVGAGI (reference sequence). The CDR3 runs to 14 residues. The V segment lost 6 bases and the J segment 0 bases; nucleotides outside the gene matches: 2. The CDR3 reads CASRTGSSGNTIYF. CDR3 in DNA: TGTGCCAGCAGGACAGGGTCCTCTGGAAACACCATATATTTT.

This clone was counted between two and nine times. The chain combines TRBV7-9 with TRBJ1-2; D not certain. The CDR3 is made up of 14 amino acids. Trimming pared 1 base from V and 0 bases from J, leaving 6 bases between. Germline assignment: CDR1 SEHNR and CDR2 FQNEAQ (reference sequence). CDR3: CASSLVVANYGYTF. CDR3 DNA sequence: TGTGCCAGCAGCTTAGTTGTCGCTAACTATGGCTACACCTTC.

The V gene is TRBV5-6, the J gene TRBJ2-7; possible D gene TRBD2, 5 bases. The germline gives CDR1 SGHDT, CDR2 YYEEEE. The CDR3 is 16 amino acids. V was pared by 0 bases and J by 0 bases, with 13 bases between. CDR3: CASSLVGIVSSYEQYF. The DNA for the CDR3 is TGTGCCAGCAGCTTGGTCGGGATTGTAAGCTCCTACGAGCAGTACTTC.

The chain employs TRBV6-4 and TRBJ1-5; D is uncertain. Trimming removed 2 bases from V and 0 bases from J, with 8 bases in between. The CDR3 runs to 15 residues. Germline V gene lookup returns CDR1 MRHNA and CDR2 SNTAGT. CDR3 region: CASSDLPYSNQPQHF. DNA of the CDR3: TGTGCCAGCAGTGACCTCCCCTATAGCAATCAGCCCCAGCATTTT.

This chain links TRBV29-1 with TRBJ2-3; D gene unclear. Trimming removed 7 bases at V and 0 bases at J, with 14 bases between. Germline V gives CDR1 SQVTM, CDR2 ANQGSEA. This CDR3 comprises 14 residues. CDR3 region: CSGEAATSTDTQYF. CDR3 bases: TGCAGCGGTGAGGCAGCGACTAGCACAGATACGCAGTATTTT.

The gene calls are TRBV12-3 or TRBV12-4 and TRBJ2-1; 10 bases are shared with TRBD2. V shed 6 bases and J 8 bases; nucleotides not matched to a gene: 4. The CDR3 contains 13 residues. The CDR3 protein is CASSPGLADEQFF. As DNA, the CDR3 is TGTGCCAGCAGCCCAGGACTAGCGGATGAGCAGTTCTTC.

The J gene is TRBJ2-7, the V gene TRBV9; TRBD2 aligns across 11 bases. CDR1 is SGDLS, CDR2 YYNGEE, per germline. This CDR3 has 15 amino acids. Unmatched junction bases numbered 7, after V lost 3 bases and J lost 5 bases. The CDR3 nucleotides read TGTGCCAGCAGCGAAGGGGGTAGCGGGAGGGACGAGCAGTACTTC. The encoded protein is CASSEGGSGRDEQYF.

The chain recombines TRBV18 with TRBJ1-1, with TRBD1 matching over 7 bases. Trimming took 8 bases from V and 0 from J; bases not matched to a gene: 9. The CDR3 spans 15 residues. CDR1 and CDR2 from the germline V gene are KGHSH and LQKENI. Here the CDR3 DNA reads TGTGCCAGCCGACAACAGGGGACGCTGAACACTGAAGCTTTCTTT. Translating it yields CASRQQGTLNTEAFF.

This clone was seen a few times. The V gene is TRBV10-1, the J gene TRBJ1-2; the D gene is possibly TRBD1 (6 bases). The germline V gene encodes CDR1 WNHNN and CDR2 SYGVQD (reference sequence). The CDR3 covers 14 residues. Trimming took 2 bases from V and 10 from J, leaving 17 bases between them. The CDR3 here is CASSEQQGPRVYTF. CDR3 nucleotide sequence: TGCGCCAGCAGTGAGCAACAGGGCCCGCGTGTCTACACCTTC.

The gene calls are TRBV6-5 and TRBJ1-6; 9 nucleotides agree with TRBD1. Germline assignment: CDR1 MNHEY and CDR2 SVGAGI. CDR3 length: 15 residues. With V trimmed by 5 bases and J by 8 bases, 7 bases remained unmatched. CDR3 region: CASSPVRDRDSPLHF. The CDR3 DNA reads TGTGCCAGCAGTCCCGTCCGGGACAGGGATTCACCCCTCCACTTT.

The V and J genes are TRBV19 and TRBJ2-1, with a tentative D call TRBD1 (6 bases). The CDR3 sequence is 14 residues long. V was clipped by 10 bases and J by 7 bases, with 20 bases between them. Germline assignment: CDR1 LNHDA and CDR2 SQIVND (reference sequence). CDR3 DNA sequence: TGTGCCACTAACCATGTGGGGGACAAGAATGAGCAGTTCTTC. As protein: CATNHVGDKNEQFF.

This chain joins TRBV30 and TRBJ1-2; D remains unclear. V lost 7 bases, J lost 0 bases, and 6 bases lay in between. Germline V gives CDR1 GTSNPN, CDR2 SVGIG (reference sequence). This CDR3 has 11 amino acids. In DNA form, the CDR3 reads TGTGCCTACGGAGCTAACTATGGCTACACCTTC. Translation gives CAYGANYGYTF.

The rearrangement uses TRBV5-1 and TRBJ2-2, with TRBD1 matching 7 bases. CDR1 is SGHRS, CDR2 YFSETQ, per germline. Trimming at V came to 0 bases and at J to 3 bases, leaving 8 bases not matched to a gene. The length of the CDR3 is 17 residues. The CDR3 nucleotides are TGCGCCAGCAGCTTGGCCGTGAGGGGGCAGGACACCGGGGAGCTGTTTTTT. Translating it yields CASSLAVRGQDTGELFF.

This chain connects TRBV30 to TRBJ2-7; 8 bases match TRBD2. In germline, CDR1 is GTSNPN, CDR2 SVGIG (reference sequence). V was clipped by 8 bases and J by 1 base; unmatched bases: 7. The CDR3 is 13 amino acids. CDR3 in amino acids: CAHRGGASYEQYF. CDR3 nucleotides: TGTGCCCACCGGGGGGGCGCATCCTACGAGCAGTACTTC. The full variable domain, with the rest looked up from reference TRBV30 and TRBJ2-7, is SQTIHQWPATLVQPVGSPLSLECTVEGTSNPNLYWYRQAAGRGLQLLFYSVGIGQISSEVPQNLSASRPQDRQFILSSKKLLLSDSGFYLCAHRGGASYEQYFGPGTRLTVT.

The rearrangement joins TRBV14 to TRBJ2-7; a possible D gene is TRBD1 (5 bases). V was cut by 4 bases and J by 0 bases, with 13 bases left in between. CDR3 length equals 15 residues. Germline lookup yields CDR1 SGHDN and CDR2 FVKESK. This CDR3 is CASSLRGKSSYEQYF. The DNA for the CDR3 is TGTGCCAGCAGCCTAAGGGGTAAAAGCTCCTACGAGCAGTACTTC. The full variable domain, rest sourced from reference TRBV14 and TRBJ2-7, is EAGVTQFPSHSVIEKGQTVTLRCDPISGHDNLYWYRRVMGKEIKFLLHFVKESKQDESGMPNNRFLAERTGGTYSTLKVQPAELEDSGVYFCASSLRGKSSYEQYFGPGTRLTVT.